This T cell receptor (beta chain) derives from a study of blood T cell repertoires in COVID-19. This clone was observed a few times. Germline-derived CDR1 and CDR2 are SGHRS and YFSETQ. V was clipped by 5 bases and J by 9 bases, with 12 bases between them. This CDR3 comprises 12 residues. TCRdb keeps only in-frame clones here, not all; method: immunoSEQ multiplex PCR. The sample holds some 700,000 clones, around 90% seen once. This sequence was found in a woman younger than 35 with acute or convalescent COVID-19. Sequences were obtained from peripheral blood. The V call is TRBV5-1, the J call TRBJ1-5; tentative D call: TRBD1 (5 bases). CDR3 DNA sequence: TGCGCCAGCAGACCGGACGGGGGGCCCCAGCATTTT. As protein: CASRPDGGPQHF. Supplemented by reference TRBV5-1 and TRBJ1-5, the full variable domain reads KAGVTQTPRYLIKTRGQQVTLSCSPISGHRSVSWYQQTPGQGLQFLFEYFSETQRNKGNFPGRFSGRQFSNSRSEMNVSTLELGDSALYLCASRPDGGPQHFGDGTRLSIL.